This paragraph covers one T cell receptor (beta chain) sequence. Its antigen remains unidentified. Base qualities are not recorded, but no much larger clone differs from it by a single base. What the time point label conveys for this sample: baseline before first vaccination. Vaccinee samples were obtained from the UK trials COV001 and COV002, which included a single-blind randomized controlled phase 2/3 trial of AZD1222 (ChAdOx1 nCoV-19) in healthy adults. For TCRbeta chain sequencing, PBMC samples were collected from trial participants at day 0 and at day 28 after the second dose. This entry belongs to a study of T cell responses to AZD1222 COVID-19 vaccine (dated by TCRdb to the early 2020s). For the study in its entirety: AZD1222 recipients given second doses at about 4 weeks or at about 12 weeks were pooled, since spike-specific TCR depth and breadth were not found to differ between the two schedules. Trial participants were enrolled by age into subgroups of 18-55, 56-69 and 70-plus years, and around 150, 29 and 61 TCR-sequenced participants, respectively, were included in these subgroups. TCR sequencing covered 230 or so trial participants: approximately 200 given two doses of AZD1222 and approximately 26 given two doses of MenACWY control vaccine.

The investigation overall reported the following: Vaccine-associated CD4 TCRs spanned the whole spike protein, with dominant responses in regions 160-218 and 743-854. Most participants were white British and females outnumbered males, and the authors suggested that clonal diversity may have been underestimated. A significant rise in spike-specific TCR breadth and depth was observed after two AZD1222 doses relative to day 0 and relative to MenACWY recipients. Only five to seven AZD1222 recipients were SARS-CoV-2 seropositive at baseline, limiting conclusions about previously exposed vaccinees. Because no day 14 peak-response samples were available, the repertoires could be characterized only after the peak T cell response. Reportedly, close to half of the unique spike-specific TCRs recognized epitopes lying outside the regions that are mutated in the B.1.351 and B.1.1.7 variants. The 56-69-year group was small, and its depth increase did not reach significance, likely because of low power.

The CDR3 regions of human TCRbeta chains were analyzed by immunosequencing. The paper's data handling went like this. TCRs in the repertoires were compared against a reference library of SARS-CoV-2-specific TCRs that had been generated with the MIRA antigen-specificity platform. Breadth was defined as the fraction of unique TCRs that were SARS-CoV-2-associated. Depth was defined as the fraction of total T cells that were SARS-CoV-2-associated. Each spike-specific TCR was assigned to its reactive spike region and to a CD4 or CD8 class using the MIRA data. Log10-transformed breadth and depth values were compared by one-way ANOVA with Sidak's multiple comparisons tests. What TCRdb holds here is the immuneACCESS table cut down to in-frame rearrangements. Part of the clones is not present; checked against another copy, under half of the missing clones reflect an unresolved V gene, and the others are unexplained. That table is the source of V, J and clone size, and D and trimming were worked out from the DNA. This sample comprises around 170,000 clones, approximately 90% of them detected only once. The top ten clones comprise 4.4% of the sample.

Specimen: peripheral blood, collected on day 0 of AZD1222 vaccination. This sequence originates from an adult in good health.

The nucleotide sequence is TGCGCCAGCAGCTTCACTCCGCCGGGACTAGCGGAACCTAGCACAGATACGCAGTATTTT. Translated, it gives CASSFTPPGLAEPSTDTQYF. The V and J genes are TRBV5-1 and TRBJ2-3, with 11 bases in between that match TRBD2. The CDR3, cysteine through phenylalanine, is 20 amino acids long. The only DNA kept is the CDR3, 60 bases in frame from the first base. Trimmed from V: 2 bases; trimmed from J: 0 bases; junction bases lacking a gene match: 14. From a lookup of the germline V gene, CDR1 and CDR2 are SGHRS and YFSETQ.